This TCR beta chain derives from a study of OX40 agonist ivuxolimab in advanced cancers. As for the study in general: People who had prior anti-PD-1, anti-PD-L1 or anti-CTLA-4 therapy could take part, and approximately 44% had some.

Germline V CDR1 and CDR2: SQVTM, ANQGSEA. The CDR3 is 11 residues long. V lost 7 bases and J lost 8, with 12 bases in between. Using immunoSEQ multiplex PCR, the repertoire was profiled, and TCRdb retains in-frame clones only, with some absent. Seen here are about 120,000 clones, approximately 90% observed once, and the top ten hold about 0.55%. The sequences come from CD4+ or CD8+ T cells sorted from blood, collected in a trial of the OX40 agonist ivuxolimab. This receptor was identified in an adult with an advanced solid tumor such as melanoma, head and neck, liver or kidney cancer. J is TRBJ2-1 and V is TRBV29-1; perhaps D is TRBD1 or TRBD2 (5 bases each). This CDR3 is CSADRGDEQFF. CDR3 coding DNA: TGCAGCGCTGACCGGGGCGATGAGCAGTTCTTC.